This T cell receptor beta chain was captured in a study of CD4 T cells in relation to SARS-CoV-2 and coronaviruses (dated by TCRdb to 2020 to 2022). Broadly, across the study: In the ViraFEST assay, PBMCs were grown with antigen for about eleven days, and TCR beta CDR3s were then sequenced to identify antigen-specific clonal expansions. Using patient-derived lymphoblastoid cell lines, the shared crossreactive spike epitopes were mapped to their HLA restriction. Among the approximately 12 convalescent patients, 8 males and 4 females were included, and two of the subjects were Hispanic. Memory CD4+ T cell crossreactivity between SARS-CoV-2 and common cold coronavirus spike proteins was assessed at the TCR clonotype level in the study. A different TCR-beta assay, based on Illumina, was used to sequence expansion assays from other donors in the study. Across all 12 patients in the convalescent cohort, the median age was about 35 years, with a range of roughly 21 to 75 years. The Adaptive Biotechnologies TCR-sequencing kit was used to sequence samples from a few pre-COVID donors and the naive versus memory experiments, while other data came from Illumina-based sequencing.

Comment on this clone: It has no known antigen specificity. No base-level quality is on record; no much larger clone is a single base apart.

To separate naive from memory CD4+ T cells, cryopreserved PBMCs first underwent CD4 enrichment and then EasySep naive CD4+ T cell enrichment. Sorted naive or memory CD4+ T cells (approximately 91,000) were cultured 1:1 with T cell-depleted PBMCs and CEF peptides for 10 to 11 days. In general, triplicate replicate wells were used for every peptide culture condition. Ficoll-Paque PLUS gradient centrifugation was used to isolate PBMCs from leukapheresis product or whole blood. PBMCs were either cryopreserved at -140 degrees C or used fresh in the expansion assay. The QIAamp Micro DNA Kit was used to extract genomic DNA from the CD4+ T cells. The paper as a whole reports these results and caveats: Around 65% of donors had memory CD4+ clonotypes that crossrecognized SARS-CoV-2 and at least one common cold coronavirus spike. Sequencing naive versus memory cells indicated that the assay picks up memory recall responses, not primary responses primed during culture. No donor contributed both pre-pandemic and post-infection samples, which limited tracing the source of pre-existing responses. The study was constrained by small numbers of patients and of tested TCRs. Crossreactive clones showed significantly weaker SARS-CoV-2-driven expansion than monoreactive clones, consistent with antigenic imprinting. Crossreactivity analysis was centred on spike protein, so crossreactivity against other viral proteins was not assessed.

DNA from CEF-cultured naive and memory CD4+ T cells underwent immunoSEQ TCR-beta sequencing at survey level. As for the original processing: During preprocessing, nonproductive sequences were discarded, as were any CDR3s that did not begin with C, did not end with F or W, or were shorter than 7 amino acids. The MANAFEST web app identified antigen-specific clonotypes based on expansion compared with the reference and other culture wells. To be counted as positive, a clone had to show significant expansion compared with the reference culture, at an FDR below 0.05, in 2 of 3 replicate wells. To be called positive, a clone also had to show significant expansion compared with every other tandem well and an odds ratio greater than 5. Cultured and uncultured naive and memory CD4+ repertoires were searched for CDR3s previously identified as spike- and CEF-reactive. Pairwise Levenshtein distance, computed with the stringdist R package after three terminal residues were trimmed from each end, was used as the measure of CDR3 homology. TCRdb limited this immuneACCESS table to in-frame rearrangements with V and J called. A share of clones is missing; checked studies link under half to unresolved V genes, and the rest is unexplained. The V and J calls and the clone size are those of that table, but D and trimming were determined from the DNA. Counted in this sample were about 43,000 clones; about four fifths of them appeared once. The top ten constitute approximately 1.5% of the sample.

The CDR3 sequence holds 14 residues, the cysteine and phenylalanine included. The read is trimmed to its CDR3 DNA, 42 bases read in frame from base 1. For CDR1 and CDR2, the germline V gene lists KGHSH and LQKENI. The junction carries 12 bases between V and J, which are trimmed by 4 bases and 2 bases respectively. The sequence derives from an adult with COVID-19. This chain is built from TRBV18 and TRBJ2-7; the D gene remains uncertain. The sequencing input was naive CD4+ T cells from PBMCs, cultured in vitro. What this sample's cell subset or site label stands for: naive CD4+ T cells isolated by negative enrichment. The DNA sequence reads TGTGCCAGCTCACTTAAAACTGGGACCTACGAGCAGTACTTC. The resulting protein is CASSLKTGTYEQYF.